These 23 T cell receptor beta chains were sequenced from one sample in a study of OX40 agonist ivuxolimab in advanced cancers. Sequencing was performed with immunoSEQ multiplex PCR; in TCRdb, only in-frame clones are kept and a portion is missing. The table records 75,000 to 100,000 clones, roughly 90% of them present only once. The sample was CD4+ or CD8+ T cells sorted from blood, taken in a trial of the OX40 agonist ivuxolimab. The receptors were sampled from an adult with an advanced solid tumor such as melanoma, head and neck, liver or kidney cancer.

The CDR3 nucleotides read TGTGCCATCAGTGCCGGCGGGGCTGGGGAGACCCAGTACTTC. It is translated as CAISAGGAGETQYF. J is TRBJ2-5 and V is TRBV10-3, with D possibly matching TRBD2 (6 bases). The CDR3 is 14 amino acids. Trimming shortened V by 4 bases and J by 5 bases, and 14 bases separated the two germline ends. Germline V gene sequence: CDR1 ENHRY, CDR2 SYGVKD.

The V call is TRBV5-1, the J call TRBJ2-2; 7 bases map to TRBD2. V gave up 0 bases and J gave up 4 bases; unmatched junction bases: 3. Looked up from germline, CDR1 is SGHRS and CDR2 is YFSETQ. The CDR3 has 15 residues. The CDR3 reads CASSLETGGTGELFF. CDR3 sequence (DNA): TGCGCCAGCAGCTTGGAAACGGGGGGCACCGGGGAGCTGTTTTTT.

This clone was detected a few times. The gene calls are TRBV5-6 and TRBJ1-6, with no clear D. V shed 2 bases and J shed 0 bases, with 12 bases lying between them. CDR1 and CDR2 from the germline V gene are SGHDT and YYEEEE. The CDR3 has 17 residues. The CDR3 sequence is CASSFFRESSYNSPLHF. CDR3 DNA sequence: TGTGCCAGCAGCTTTTTTCGGGAGAGCTCCTATAATTCACCCCTCCACTTT.

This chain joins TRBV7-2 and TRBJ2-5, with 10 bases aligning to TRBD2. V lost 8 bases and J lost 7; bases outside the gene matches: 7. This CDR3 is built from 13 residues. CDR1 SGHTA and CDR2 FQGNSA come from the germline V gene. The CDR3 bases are TGTGCCAGCCTAGCGGGGGTCCTCGGGACCCAGTACTTC. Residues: CASLAGVLGTQYF.

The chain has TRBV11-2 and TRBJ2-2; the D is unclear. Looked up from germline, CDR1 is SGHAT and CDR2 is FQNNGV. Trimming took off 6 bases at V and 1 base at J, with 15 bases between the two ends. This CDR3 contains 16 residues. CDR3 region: CASSRQSSVNTGELFF. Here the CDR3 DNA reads TGTGCCAGCAGTCGTCAGTCCAGCGTGAACACCGGGGAGCTGTTTTTT.

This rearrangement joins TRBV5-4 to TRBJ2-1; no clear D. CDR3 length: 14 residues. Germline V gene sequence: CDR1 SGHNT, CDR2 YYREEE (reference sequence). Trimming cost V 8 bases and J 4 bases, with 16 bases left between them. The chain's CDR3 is CASSVAAQYNEQFF. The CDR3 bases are TGTGCCAGTTCGGTGGCGGCCCAATACAATGAGCAGTTCTTC.

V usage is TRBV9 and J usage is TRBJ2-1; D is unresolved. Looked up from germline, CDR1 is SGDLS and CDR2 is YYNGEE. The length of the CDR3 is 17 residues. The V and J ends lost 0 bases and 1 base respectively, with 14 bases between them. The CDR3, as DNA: TGTGCCAGCAGCGTAGAGGCCGCCGGGTCTTCCTACAATGAGCAGTTCTTC. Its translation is CASSVEAAGSSYNEQFF.

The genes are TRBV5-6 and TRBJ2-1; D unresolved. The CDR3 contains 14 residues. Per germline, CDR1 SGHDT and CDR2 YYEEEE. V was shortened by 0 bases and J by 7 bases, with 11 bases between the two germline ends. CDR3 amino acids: CASSLAGLNNEQFF. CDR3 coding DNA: TGTGCCAGCAGCTTGGCCGGGTTAAATAATGAGCAGTTCTTC.

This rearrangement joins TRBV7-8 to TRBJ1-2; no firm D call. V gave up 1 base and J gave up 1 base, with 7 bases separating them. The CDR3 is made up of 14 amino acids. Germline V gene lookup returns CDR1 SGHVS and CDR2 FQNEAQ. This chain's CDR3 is CASSLELYNYGYTF. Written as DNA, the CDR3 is TGTGCCAGCAGCTTAGAGCTATATAACTATGGCTACACCTTC.

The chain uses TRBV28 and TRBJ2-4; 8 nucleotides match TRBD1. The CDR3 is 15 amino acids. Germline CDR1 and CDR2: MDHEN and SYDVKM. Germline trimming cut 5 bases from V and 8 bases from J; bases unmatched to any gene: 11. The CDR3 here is CASSGQGAGEDIQYF. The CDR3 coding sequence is TGTGCCAGCAGTGGGCAGGGGGCCGGGGAGGACATTCAGTACTTC. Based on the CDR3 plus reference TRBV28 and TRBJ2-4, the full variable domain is DVKVTQSSRYLVKRTGEKVFLECVQDMDHENMFWYRQDPGLGLRLIYFSYDVKMKEKGDIPEGYSVSREKKERFSLILESASTNQTSMYLCASSGQGAGEDIQYFGAGTRLSVL.

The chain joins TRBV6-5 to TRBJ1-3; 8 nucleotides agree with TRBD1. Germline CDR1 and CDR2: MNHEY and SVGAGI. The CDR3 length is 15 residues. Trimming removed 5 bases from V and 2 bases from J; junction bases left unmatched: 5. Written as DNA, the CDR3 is TGTGCCAGCAGTCTCGGCAGGGGGCCTGGAAACACCATATATTTT. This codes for CASSLGRGPGNTIYF.

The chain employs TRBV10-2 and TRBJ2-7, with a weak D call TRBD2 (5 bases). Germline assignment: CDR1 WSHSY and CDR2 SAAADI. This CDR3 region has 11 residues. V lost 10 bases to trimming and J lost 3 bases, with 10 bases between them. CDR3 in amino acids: CATSRGYEQYF. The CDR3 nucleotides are TGCGCCACCTCCCGGGGCTACGAGCAGTACTTC.

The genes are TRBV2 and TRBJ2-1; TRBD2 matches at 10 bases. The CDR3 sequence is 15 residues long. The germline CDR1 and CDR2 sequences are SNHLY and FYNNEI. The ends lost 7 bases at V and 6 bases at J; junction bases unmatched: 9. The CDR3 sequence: CASKKVAGGINEQFF. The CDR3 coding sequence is TGTGCCAGCAAAAAAGTAGCGGGGGGCATCAATGAGCAGTTCTTC.

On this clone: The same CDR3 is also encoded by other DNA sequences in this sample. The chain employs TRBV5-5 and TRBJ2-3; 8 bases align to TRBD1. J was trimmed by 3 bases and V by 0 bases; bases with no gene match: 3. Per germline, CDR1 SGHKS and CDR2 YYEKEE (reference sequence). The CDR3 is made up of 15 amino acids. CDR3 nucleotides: TGTGCCAGCAGCTTGGGGACAGGGAGGACAGATACGCAGTATTTT. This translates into CASSLGTGRTDTQYF.

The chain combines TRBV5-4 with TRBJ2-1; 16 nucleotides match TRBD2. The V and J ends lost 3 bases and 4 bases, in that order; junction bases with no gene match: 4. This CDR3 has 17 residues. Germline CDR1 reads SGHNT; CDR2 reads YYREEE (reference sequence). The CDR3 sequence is CASSWGLAGGIYNEQFF. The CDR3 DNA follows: TGTGCCAGCAGCTGGGGACTAGCGGGAGGGATATACAATGAGCAGTTCTTC.

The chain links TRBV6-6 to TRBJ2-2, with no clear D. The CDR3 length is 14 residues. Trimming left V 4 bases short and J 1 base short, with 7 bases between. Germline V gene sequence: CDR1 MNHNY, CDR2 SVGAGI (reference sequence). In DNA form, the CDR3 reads TGTGCCAGCAGTTCCATGATGAACACCGGGGAGCTGTTTTTT. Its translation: CASSSMMNTGELFF.

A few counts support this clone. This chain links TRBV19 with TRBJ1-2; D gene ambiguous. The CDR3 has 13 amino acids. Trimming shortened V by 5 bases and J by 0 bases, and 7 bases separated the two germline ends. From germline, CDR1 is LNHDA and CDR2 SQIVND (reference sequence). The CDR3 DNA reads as TGTGCCAGTAGTTTCGCGGCTAACTATGGCTACACCTTC. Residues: CASSFAANYGYTF.

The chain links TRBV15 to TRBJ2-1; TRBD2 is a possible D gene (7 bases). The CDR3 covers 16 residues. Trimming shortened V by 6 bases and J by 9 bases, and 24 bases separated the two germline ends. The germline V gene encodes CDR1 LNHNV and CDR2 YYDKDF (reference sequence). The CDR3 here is CATRYDLGGALGEQFF. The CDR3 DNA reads TGTGCCACCAGATACGACCTGGGGGGGGCCTTGGGTGAGCAGTTCTTC.

CDR3 region: CASSSTGALEKLFF. The CDR3 DNA follows: TGCGCCAGCAGCTCGACAGGGGCACTTGAAAAACTGTTTTTT. This chain connects TRBV5-1 to TRBJ1-4; 8 positions agree with TRBD1. The CDR3 is 14 amino acids. With V trimmed by 3 bases and J by 7 bases, 5 bases remained unmatched. Germline-derived CDR1 and CDR2 are SGHRS and YFSETQ.

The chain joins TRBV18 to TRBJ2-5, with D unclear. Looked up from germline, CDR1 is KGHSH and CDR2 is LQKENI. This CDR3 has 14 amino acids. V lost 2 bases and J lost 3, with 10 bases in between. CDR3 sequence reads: CASSPGRSEETQYF. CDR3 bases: TGTGCCAGCTCACCAGGCCGGTCGGAAGAGACCCAGTACTTC.

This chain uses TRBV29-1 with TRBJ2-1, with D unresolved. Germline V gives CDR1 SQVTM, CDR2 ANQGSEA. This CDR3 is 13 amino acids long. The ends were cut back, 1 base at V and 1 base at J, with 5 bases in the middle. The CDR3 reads CSVEVQSYNEQFF. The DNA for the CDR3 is TGCAGCGTTGAAGTCCAGTCCTACAATGAGCAGTTCTTC.

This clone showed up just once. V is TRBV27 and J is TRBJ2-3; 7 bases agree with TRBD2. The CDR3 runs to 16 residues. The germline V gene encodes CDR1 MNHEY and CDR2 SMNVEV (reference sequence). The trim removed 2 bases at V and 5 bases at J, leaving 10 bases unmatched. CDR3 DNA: TGTGCCAGCAGTTTAAATGGGTTCACGGGGGGAGATACGCAGTATTTT. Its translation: CASSLNGFTGGDTQYF.

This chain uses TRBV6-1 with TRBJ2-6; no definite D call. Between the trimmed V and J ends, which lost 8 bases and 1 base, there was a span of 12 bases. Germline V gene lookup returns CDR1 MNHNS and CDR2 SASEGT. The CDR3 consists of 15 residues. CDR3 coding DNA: TGTGCCAGCCTAATAGCCCCATCTGGGGCCAACGTCCTGACTTTC. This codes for CASLIAPSGANVLTF.